These 15 T cell receptor beta chains originate from one sample sequenced in a study of response to subunit inactivated influenza vaccine. TCRdb reprocessed the RT-PCR reads via MiXCR and lists one record per CDR3 protein. The table shows a few hundred thousand distinct CDR3 sequences, with roughly 22% occurring only once. This specimen was PBMCs from blood, taken less than 22 months after vaccination. The receptor set was obtained from a man between 45 and 75 years old who received an inactivated influenza vaccine.

This clonotype was recorded a few times. The rearrangement uses TRBV5-1 and TRBJ1-1, with 10 nucleotides matching TRBD1. The CDR3 totals 16 residues. Germline V gene lookup returns CDR1 SGHRS and CDR2 YFSETQ. V lost 0 bases, J lost 0 bases, and 2 bases stayed unmatched. The CDR3 nucleotides are TGCGCCAGCAGCTTGGGACAGGGGGCTTTGAACACTGAAGCTTTCTTT. Encoded protein: CASSLGQGALNTEAFF.

The V gene is TRBV20-1, the J gene TRBJ2-5; perhaps TRBD2 as D (7 bases). Trimming pared 6 bases from V and 14 bases from J, leaving 25 bases between. CDR3 length: 13 amino acids. The germline gives CDR1 DFQATT, CDR2 SNEGSKA (reference sequence). CDR3 nucleotide sequence: TGCAGTGCCACCCCCCCCGGGGGGCCTCAGGAATACTTC. Translated, it gives CSATPPGGPQEYF.

As for this clonotype: The junction does not match germline at one end; this may be a read error. The chain couples TRBV6-1 to TRBJ1-1, with 7 bases fitting TRBD1. The CDR3 has 14 amino acids. Germline V lookup: CDR1 MNHNS, CDR2 SASEGT. The CDR3 sequence: CASRPGQKNTESFF. As DNA, the CDR3 is TGTGCCAGCAGGCCGGGACAGAAGAACACTGAATCTTTCTTT.

This clonotype was counted only a few times. The chain has TRBV13 and TRBJ1-2; D not certain. CDR1 PRHDT and CDR2 FYEKMQ come from the germline V gene (reference sequence). The CDR3 totals 16 residues. Trimming stripped 5 bases from V and 3 bases from J, with 19 bases between. CDR3 DNA: TGTGCCAGCAGCCCGGCATGGACGGAAAAAGACTATGGCTACACCTTC. It translates to CASSPAWTEKDYGYTF.

This clonotype was seen only a few times. V gene TRBV29-1 combines with J gene TRBJ1-1; 7 bases fit TRBD1. J gave up 1 base and V 6 bases, and 5 bases lay outside the gene matches. CDR3 length: 13 amino acids. The germline V gene encodes CDR1 SQVTM and CDR2 ANQGSEA. The CDR3 protein is CSVRQGPNTEAFF. DNA for the CDR3: TGCAGCGTCCGACAGGGACCGAACACTGAAGCTTTCTTT.

This clonotype has only a few counts. The rearrangement uses TRBV27 and TRBJ2-3; the match to TRBD2 covers 8 bases. CDR1 and CDR2 (germline): MNHEY, SMNVEV (reference sequence). The CDR3 extends over 15 amino acids. J was trimmed by 1 base and V by 4 bases; bases with no gene match: 4. The DNA for the CDR3 is TGTGCCAGCAGTTCACTAGCGGTGGGCACAGATACGCAGTATTTT. This translates into CASSSLAVGTDTQYF.

This clonotype occurred a few times. The chain recombines TRBV6-2 or TRBV6-3 with TRBJ1-6; D gene uncertain. CDR3 size: 17 residues. The V end was cut by 4 bases, the J end by 1 base, with 14 bases between. Germline CDR1 reads MNHEY; CDR2 reads SVGEGT. DNA for the CDR3: TGTGCCAGCAGTTCAACCAGAAGGATATCCTATAATTCACCCCTCCACTTT. It yields the protein CASSSTRRISYNSPLHF.

This clonotype was seen a handful of times. The chain recombines TRBV9 with TRBJ2-3, with D possibly matching TRBD2 (5 bases). Trimming removed 0 bases at V and 4 bases at J, with 12 bases between. CDR3 size: 15 residues. Germline CDR1 and CDR2: SGDLS and YYNGEE. The chain's CDR3 is CASSVDQGRADTQYF. The CDR3 DNA reads TGTGCCAGCAGCGTAGACCAAGGGCGGGCAGATACGCAGTATTTT.

This clonotype appeared a few times. This rearrangement joins TRBV6-5 to TRBJ1-3; D remains unclear. Looked up from germline, CDR1 is MNHEY and CDR2 is SVGAGI. V was clipped by 2 bases and J by 7 bases, with 3 bases between them. The CDR3 contains 11 residues. The chain's CDR3 is CASSYQNTIYF. In DNA form, the CDR3 reads TGTGCCAGCAGTTACCAGAACACCATATATTTT.

This sequence joins TRBV4-2 and TRBJ2-1; 8 bases fit TRBD1. The CDR3 has 13 residues. The J segment lost 6 bases and the V segment lost 3 bases, leaving 1 base of the junction unmatched. Germline CDR1 LGHNA, CDR2 YNFKEQ. This chain's CDR3 is CASSQDRANEQFF. CDR3 DNA sequence: TGTGCCAGCAGCCAGGACAGGGCCAATGAGCAGTTCTTC.

This clonotype was counted at least ten times. CDR3 residues: CASRKLAANTGELFF. The CDR3 region has the DNA TGTGCCAGCAGAAAACTAGCGGCGAACACCGGGGAGCTGTTTTTT. V and J are TRBV2 and TRBJ2-2; 8 positions match TRBD2. V shed 6 bases, J shed 0 bases, and the junction held 3 bases outside the gene matches. The germline V gene has CDR1 SNHLY and CDR2 FYNNEI. The CDR3 runs 15 residues.

This clonotype was detected a few times. V is TRBV5-6 and J is TRBJ2-7, with a tentative D call TRBD2 (6 bases). Germline CDR1 is SGHDT and CDR2 is YYEEEE. Deletions cut 3 bases from V and 3 bases from J, with 13 bases between. This CDR3 has 14 amino acids. CDR3 sequence: CASSWTQDYYEQYF. The CDR3 DNA reads TGTGCCAGCAGCTGGACCCAGGACTACTACGAGCAGTACTTC. Full variable domain (missing parts from reference TRBV5-6 and TRBJ2-7): DAGVTQSPTHLIKTRGQQVTLRCSPKSGHDTVSWYQQALGQGPQFIFQYYEEEERQRGNFPDRFSGHQFPNYSSELNVNALLLGDSALYLCASSWTQDYYEQYFGPGTRLTVT.

The chain couples TRBV20-1 to TRBJ1-5; TRBD1 matches at 8 bases. The CDR3 is 14 residues long. Germline assignment: CDR1 DFQATT and CDR2 SNEGSKA (reference sequence). Losses at the gene ends were 3 bases for V and 10 bases for J; bases not matched to a gene: 11. For the CDR3, the DNA is TGCAGTGCTAGGGACCAGACAGGGGCCGGCCCCCAGCATTTT. Encoded protein: CSARDQTGAGPQHF.

The rearrangement joins TRBV6-1 to TRBJ2-7; possible D gene TRBD1, 5 bases. The V end was cut by 5 bases, the J end by 5 bases, with 13 bases between. CDR3 length: 13 residues. CDR1 and CDR2 (germline): MNHNS, SASEGT. CDR3 amino acids: CASSRQSTNEQYF. The CDR3 nucleotides are TGTGCCAGCAGTCGACAGAGTACTAACGAGCAGTACTTC.

This clonotype was seen more than once but under ten times. This chain links TRBV7-9 with TRBJ2-7; D is tentatively TRBD1 or TRBD2 (5 bases each). Trimming took off 5 bases at V and 1 base at J, with 12 bases between the two ends. This CDR3 region has 14 residues. Germline CDR1 reads SEHNR; CDR2 reads FQNEAQ (reference sequence). The CDR3 spells CASSGRDRSYEQYF. The DNA for the CDR3 is TGTGCCAGCAGCGGCCGGGACCGATCCTACGAGCAGTACTTC.